The clone carrying this TCR beta chain was observed many times. Germline V gene sequence: CDR1 SGHAT, CDR2 FQNNGV. V dropped 5 bases and J dropped 12 bases, with 14 bases sitting between them. This CDR3 has 12 amino acids. This entry comes from a study of early T cells in non-severe SARS-CoV-2 infection. Unique molecular identifiers tagged individual cDNA molecules. A single record per CDR3 protein comes from TCRdb applying MiXCR to the 5' RACE reads. Among roughly 32,000 distinct CDR3 sequences listed, 5.5% to 8% were seen once. The genes are TRBV11-2 and TRBJ2-1; D possibly corresponds to TRBD2 (5 bases). The sequence was obtained from an adult who was a healthcare worker with PCR-confirmed SARS-CoV-2 infection or an uninfected control (not recorded which). Sequencing was carried out using whole blood. This chain's CDR3 is CASSPEGGGQFF. The DNA of the CDR3 is TGTGCCAGCAGCCCAGAGGGTGGCGGGCAGTTCTTC.